The 17 T cell receptor beta chains in this list originate from one sample, sequenced in a study of cytomegalovirus exposure and HLA in healthy donors. The PCR used 60 Vbeta and 13 Jbeta primers. The table came from immunoSEQ multiplex PCR; TCRdb's copy has only in-frame clones and leaves some out. The data contain 160,000 or so clones, 75% to 90% of them singletons. The sample comprised PBMCs. The receptors were sampled from a man aged 50 to 60 in good health and CMV-seropositive.

V gene TRBV6-1 combines with J gene TRBJ2-3, with D possibly TRBD2 on 5 matching bases. The CDR3 is 15 residues long. Germline-derived CDR1 and CDR2 are MNHNS and SASEGT. Trimming shortened V by 2 bases and J by 2 bases, and 11 bases separated the two germline ends. This CDR3 is CASSESVAFTDTQYF. The CDR3, as DNA: TGTGCCAGCAGTGAAAGTGTAGCGTTCACAGATACGCAGTATTTT.

The chain links TRBV5-1 to TRBJ1-4, with a tentative D call TRBD1 (6 bases). Germline loops: CDR1 SGHRS, CDR2 YFSETQ. Deletions cut 5 bases from V and 0 bases from J, with 8 bases between. CDR3 size: 14 residues. The CDR3: CASRDRPTNEKLFF. In DNA form, the CDR3 reads TGCGCCAGCAGGGACAGACCAACTAATGAAAAACTGTTTTTT.

The V gene is TRBV7-2, the J gene TRBJ1-3; D may be TRBD1 (5 bases). V lost 2 bases to trimming and J lost 0 bases, with 11 bases between them. CDR3 length: 16 amino acids. Germline CDR1 is SGHTA and CDR2 is FQGNSA. Here the CDR3 DNA reads TGTGCCAGCAGCTTAAGCGGGGCCTACTCTGGAAACACCATATATTTT. Encoded protein: CASSLSGAYSGNTIYF.

J is TRBJ2-7 and V is TRBV9; 7 bases are a match to TRBD2. Unmatched junction bases numbered 4, after V lost 3 bases and J lost 7 bases. The CDR3 length is 12 residues. Germline V lookup: CDR1 SGDLS, CDR2 YYNGEE. CDR3 DNA sequence: TGTGCCAGCAGCGGGGGAGGGCGAGAGCAGTACTTC. Its translation: CASSGGGREQYF.

The chain couples TRBV6-5 to TRBJ2-4, with D maybe TRBD1 (5 bases). This CDR3 region has 14 residues. CDR1 is MNHEY and CDR2 is SVGAGI in the germline V gene. V was shortened by 5 bases and J by 1 base, with 9 bases between the two germline ends. The CDR3 loop is CASSTRVAKNIQYF. CDR3 in DNA: TGTGCCAGCAGTACCAGGGTTGCCAAAAACATTCAGTACTTC.

V and J are TRBV9 and TRBJ1-2; 7 bases map to TRBD1. The V gene's germline CDR1 is SGDLS and CDR2 YYNGEE. The CDR3 is 15 residues long. After removal of 0 bases from V and 3 bases from J, the junction contained 5 bases not matched to a gene. CDR3 region: CASSVEVRGDYGYTF. The DNA of the CDR3 is TGTGCCAGCAGCGTAGAAGTCAGGGGGGACTATGGCTACACCTTC.

The chain recombines TRBV7-9 with TRBJ2-7; TRBD1 is a possible D gene (6 bases). Trimming left V 5 bases short and J 2 bases short, with 19 bases between. The length of the CDR3 is 16 residues. Per germline, CDR1 SEHNR and CDR2 FQNEAQ (reference sequence). Here the CDR3 DNA reads TGTGCCAGCAGCCCCCACGGTGGACAGATTCCCTACGAGCAGTACTTC. Its translation is CASSPHGGQIPYEQYF.

This clone has just a few counts. The gene calls are TRBV30 and TRBJ2-1; TRBD1 might be the D (5 bases). In germline, CDR1 is GTSNPN, CDR2 SVGIG (reference sequence). The CDR3 has 12 residues. V shed 7 bases and J shed 7 bases, with 14 bases lying between them. This chain's CDR3 is CAYASGRNEQFF. CDR3 nucleotide sequence: TGTGCCTACGCCTCAGGGCGGAATGAGCAGTTCTTC.

This chain connects TRBV19 to TRBJ1-2; 7 bases line up with TRBD1. The trim removed 8 bases at V and 6 bases at J, leaving 12 bases unmatched. The CDR3 extends over 14 amino acids. In germline, CDR1 is LNHDA, CDR2 SQIVND (reference sequence). CDR3 sequence reads: CASLHDRAPHGYTF. The CDR3 bases are TGTGCCAGTCTTCATGACAGGGCCCCGCATGGCTACACCTTC.

This chain joins TRBV11-2 and TRBJ1-3, with 11 nucleotides matching TRBD1. The germline CDR1 and CDR2 sequences are SGHAT and FQNNGV. V lost 5 bases, J lost 2 bases, and 8 bases stayed unmatched. The CDR3 contains 17 residues. CDR3 residues: CASSHPRTGGTGNTIYF. As DNA, the CDR3 is TGTGCCAGCAGCCATCCAAGGACAGGGGGCACTGGAAACACCATATATTTT.

This clone appeared a few times. The gene calls are TRBV6-5 and TRBJ2-1; possible D gene TRBD2, 6 bases. Germline V gene sequence: CDR1 MNHEY, CDR2 SVGAGI. Trimming took 6 bases from V and 7 from J, leaving 19 bases between them. This CDR3 contains 15 residues. The CDR3, as DNA: TGTGCCAGCAGATTTTCTAGCGCCCCTGGGAATGAGCAGTTCTTC. Translating it yields CASRFSSAPGNEQFF.

This sequence joins TRBV6-7 and TRBJ1-1; 7 bases align to TRBD1. TRBV6-7 is an ORF, and what it does is uncertain. Unmatched junction bases numbered 7, after V lost 2 bases and J lost 1 base. The CDR3 length is 16 residues. The CDR3: CASSYTQTGSNTEAFF. CDR3 nucleotides: TGTGCCAGCAGTTACACCCAGACAGGGTCGAACACTGAAGCTTTCTTT.

This clone occurred once. The chain employs TRBV7-9 and TRBJ2-2; no clear D. Germline loops: CDR1 SEHNR, CDR2 FQNEAQ (reference sequence). The CDR3 contains 15 residues. V lost 2 bases, J lost 0 bases, and 7 bases lay in between. The CDR3 DNA sequence: TGTGCCAGCAGCTTACCGGCGGCGAACACCGGGGAGCTGTTTTTT. Amino acid sequence: CASSLPAANTGELFF.

This chain links TRBV6-5 with TRBJ2-3, with D perhaps TRBD2 (6 bases). Trimming cost V 2 bases and J 4 bases, with 16 bases left between them. Germline CDR1 is MNHEY and CDR2 is SVGAGI. The CDR3 runs 16 residues. As DNA, the CDR3 is TGTGCCAGCAGTTACCACCGGCTAGCGAGCGCAGATACGCAGTATTTT. Translation: CASSYHRLASADTQYF.

The rearrangement joins TRBV11-2 to TRBJ2-7; weak D call: TRBD2 (5 bases). With 1 base removed from V and 4 bases from J, the gap between germline ends came to 20 bases. The CDR3 covers 17 residues. Germline V gene lookup returns CDR1 SGHAT and CDR2 FQNNGV. CDR3 DNA: TGTGCCAGCAGCTTAGGGGCCCACGTAGGAGGAGTTTACGAGCAGTACTTC. Translated: CASSLGAHVGGVYEQYF.

The chain links TRBV6-5 to TRBJ1-1; the D is unclear. CDR3 length: 13 amino acids. In germline, CDR1 is MNHEY, CDR2 SVGAGI. V shed 6 bases and J shed 1 base, with 9 bases lying between them. The chain's CDR3 is CASRERRNTEAFF. DNA of the CDR3: TGTGCCAGCAGAGAACGGAGGAACACTGAAGCTTTCTTT.

The rearrangement links TRBV18 to TRBJ1-1; weak D call: TRBD1 (5 bases). The V gene lost 3 bases and the J gene lost 4 bases, with 18 bases spanning the gap. The CDR3 contains 16 residues. Germline lookup yields CDR1 KGHSH and CDR2 LQKENI. The CDR3 bases are TGTGCCAGCTCACCTCGAGTCAGGGAAGCGGGCACTGAAGCTTTCTTT. Translating it yields CASSPRVREAGTEAFF.